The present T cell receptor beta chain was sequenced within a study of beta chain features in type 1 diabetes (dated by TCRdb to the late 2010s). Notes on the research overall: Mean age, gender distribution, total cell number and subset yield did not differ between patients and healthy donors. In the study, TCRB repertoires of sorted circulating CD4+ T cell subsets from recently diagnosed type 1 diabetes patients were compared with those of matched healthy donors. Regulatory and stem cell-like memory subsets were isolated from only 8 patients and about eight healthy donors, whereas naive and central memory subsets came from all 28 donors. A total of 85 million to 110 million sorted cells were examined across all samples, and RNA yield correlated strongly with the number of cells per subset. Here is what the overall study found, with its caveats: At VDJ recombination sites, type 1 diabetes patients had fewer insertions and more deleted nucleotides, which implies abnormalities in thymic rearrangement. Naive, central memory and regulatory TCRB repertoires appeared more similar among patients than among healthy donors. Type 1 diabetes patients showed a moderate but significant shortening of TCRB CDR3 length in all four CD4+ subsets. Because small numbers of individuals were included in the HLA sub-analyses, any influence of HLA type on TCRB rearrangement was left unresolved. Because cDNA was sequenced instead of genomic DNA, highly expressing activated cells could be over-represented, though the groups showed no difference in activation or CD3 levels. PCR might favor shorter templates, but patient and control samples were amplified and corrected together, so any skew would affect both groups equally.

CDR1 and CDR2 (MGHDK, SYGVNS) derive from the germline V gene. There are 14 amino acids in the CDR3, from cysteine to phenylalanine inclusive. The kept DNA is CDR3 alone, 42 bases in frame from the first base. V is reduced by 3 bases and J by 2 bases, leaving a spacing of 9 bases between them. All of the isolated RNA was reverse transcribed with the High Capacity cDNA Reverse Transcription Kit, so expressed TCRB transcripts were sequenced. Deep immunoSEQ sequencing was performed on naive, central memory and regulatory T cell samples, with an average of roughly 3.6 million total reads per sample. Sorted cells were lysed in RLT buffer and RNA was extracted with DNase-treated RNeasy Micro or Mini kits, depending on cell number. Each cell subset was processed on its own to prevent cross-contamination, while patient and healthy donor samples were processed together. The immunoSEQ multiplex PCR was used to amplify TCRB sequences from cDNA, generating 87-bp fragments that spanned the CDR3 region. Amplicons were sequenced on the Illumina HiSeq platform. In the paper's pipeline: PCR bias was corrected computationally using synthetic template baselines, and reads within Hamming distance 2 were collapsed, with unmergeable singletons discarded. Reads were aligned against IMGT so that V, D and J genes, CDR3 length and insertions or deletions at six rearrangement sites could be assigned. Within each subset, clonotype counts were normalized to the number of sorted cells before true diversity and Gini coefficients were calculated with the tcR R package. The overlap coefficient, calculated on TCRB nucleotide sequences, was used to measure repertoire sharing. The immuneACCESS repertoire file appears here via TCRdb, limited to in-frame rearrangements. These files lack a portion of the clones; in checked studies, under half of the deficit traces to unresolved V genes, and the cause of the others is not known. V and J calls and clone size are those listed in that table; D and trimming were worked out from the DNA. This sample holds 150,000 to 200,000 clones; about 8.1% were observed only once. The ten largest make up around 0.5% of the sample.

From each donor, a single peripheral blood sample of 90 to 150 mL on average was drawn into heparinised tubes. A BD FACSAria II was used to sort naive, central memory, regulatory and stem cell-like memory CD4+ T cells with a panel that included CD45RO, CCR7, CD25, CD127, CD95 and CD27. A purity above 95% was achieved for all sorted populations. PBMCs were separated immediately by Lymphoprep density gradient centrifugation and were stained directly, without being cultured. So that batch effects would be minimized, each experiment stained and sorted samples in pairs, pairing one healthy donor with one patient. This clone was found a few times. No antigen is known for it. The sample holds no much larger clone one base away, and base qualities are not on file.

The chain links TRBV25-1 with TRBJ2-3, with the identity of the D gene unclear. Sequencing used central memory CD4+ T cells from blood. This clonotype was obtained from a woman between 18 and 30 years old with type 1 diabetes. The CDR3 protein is CASSELRDTDTQYF. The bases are TGTGCCAGCAGTGAGCTTCGCGACACAGATACGCAGTATTTT.